A single sample is the source of the 15 T cell receptor beta chains below, sequenced in a study of T cells in Graves' hyperthyroidism and ophthalmopathy. Amplification targeted TCR beta CDR3 regions from RNA transcripts. First-round RT-PCR with HTBI primers amplified the TCR CDR3 region. TCRdb re-called the multiplex PCR reads through MiXCR, storing one row per CDR3 protein. The sample includes a few hundred thousand distinct CDR3 sequences, about 43% of them seen just once. Sequenced material: peripheral blood or thyroid tissue (not recorded which). The receptors here all came from a woman younger than 35 with Graves' hyperthyroidism.

This chain joins TRBV2 and TRBJ2-7, with D perhaps matching TRBD2 (5 bases). The better agreement between TRBJ2-1 and the DNA end casts doubt on the J call. Germline CDR1 is SNHLY and CDR2 is FYNNEI. The CDR3 has 10 amino acids. The CDR3 loop reads CASKRVEQFF. DNA of the CDR3: TGTGCCAGCAAGAGGGTAGAGCAGTTCTTC.

There are many counts of this clonotype. In DNA form, the CDR3 reads TGTGCCAGCAGCCCAAGCCCCGACTTGGGGGATTCACCCCTCCACTTT. As protein: CASSPSPDLGDSPLHF. This chain uses TRBV9 with TRBJ1-6; perhaps TRBD1 as D (5 bases). The length of the CDR3 is 16 residues. V lost 4 bases to trimming and J lost 8 bases, with 19 bases between them. Germline-derived CDR1 and CDR2 are SGDLS and YYNGEE.

This clonotype appeared a few times. The chain recombines TRBV5-1 with TRBJ2-7, with no clear D. V lost 1 base and J 9 bases, leaving 8 bases between the germline ends. Germline V gene lookup returns CDR1 SGHRS and CDR2 YFSETQ. The CDR3 spans 11 residues. The CDR3 region is CASSLRSVQYF. The CDR3 bases are TGCGCCAGCAGCTTGCGGTCGGTGCAGTACTTC.

The V call is TRBV12-3 or TRBV12-4, the J call TRBJ2-2; TRBD1 agrees at 11 bases. This CDR3 is 15 amino acids long. The V and J ends lost 4 bases and 7 bases, in that order; junction bases with no gene match: 5. CDR3: CASSWDRGLIGELFF. CDR3 coding DNA: TGTGCCAGCAGTTGGGACAGGGGGTTAATCGGGGAGCTGTTTTTT.

This rearrangement joins TRBV29-1 to TRBJ1-1, with TRBD1 as a possible D gene (6 bases). Germline V gene lookup returns CDR1 SQVTM and CDR2 ANQGSEA. The CDR3 has 15 residues. The V and J ends lost 4 bases and 1 base respectively, with 16 bases between them. CDR3 sequence: CSVVGAHGPNTEAFF. The CDR3 region has the DNA TGCAGCGTTGTGGGGGCGCATGGTCCGAACACTGAAGCTTTCTTT.

The chain is built from TRBV2 and TRBJ1-5; D remains unclear. V shed 8 bases and J shed 2 bases, with 7 bases lying between them. Germline CDR1 is SNHLY and CDR2 is FYNNEI. This CDR3 spans 12 amino acids. The CDR3 coding sequence is TGTGCCAGCCACCTTGGCAATCAGCCCCAGCATTTT. Residues: CASHLGNQPQHF.

Turning to this clonotype: It may be a read error: a sequence one base away is much more abundant. The V and J genes are TRBV12-3 or TRBV12-4 and TRBJ2-5; 7 positions match TRBD2. Trimming cost V 10 bases and J 5 bases; bases outside gene matches: 7. There are 12 residues in the CDR3. The chain's CDR3 is CATRLAGETQYF. The CDR3 bases are TGTGCCACCCGACTAGCCGGGGAGACCCAGTACTTC.

With regard to this clonotype: The germline gene is not matched at one end of the junction; a read error may be the cause. The rearrangement joins TRBV6-5 to TRBJ2-7; 14 bases match TRBD2. The CDR3 covers 17 residues. Germline CDR1 MNHEY, CDR2 SVGAGI. This CDR3 is CAISARGPGLAGDEQYF. The CDR3 nucleotides are TGTGCCATCAGTGCTCGGGGGCCGGGACTAGCGGGAGACGAGCAGTACTTC.

This clonotype showed up many times. This chain uses TRBV7-9 with TRBJ2-5, with 9 bases identical to TRBD1. From germline, CDR1 is SEHNR and CDR2 FQNEAQ (reference sequence). V was pared by 7 bases and J by 2 bases, with 5 bases of the junction left unmatched. CDR3 size: 14 residues. The CDR3 protein is CASKMTGGQETQYF. CDR3 coding DNA: TGTGCCAGCAAAATGACAGGGGGGCAAGAGACCCAGTACTTC.

As regards this clonotype: Compared with germline, one end of the junction differs, possibly owing to a read error. This rearrangement joins TRBV27 to TRBJ2-5; a possible D gene is TRBD1 (5 bases). Germline CDR1 is MNHEY and CDR2 is SMNVEV (reference sequence). The CDR3 has 12 residues. This chain's CDR3 is CTSSFQGETQYF. In DNA, the CDR3 is TGTACCAGCAGTTTCCAGGGAGAGACCCAGTACTTC.

Ten or more counts support this clonotype. The chain is built from TRBV12-3 or TRBV12-4 and TRBJ2-5; 9 positions agree with TRBD1. The junction had 6 bases not matched to a gene; V was cut back by 3 bases and J by 4 bases. The CDR3 extends over 15 amino acids. The CDR3 loop is CASSFSATGGETQYF. The DNA for the CDR3 is TGTGCCAGCAGTTTTTCTGCGACAGGGGGAGAGACCCAGTACTTC.

This clonotype was counted ten times or more. The chain couples TRBV25-1 to TRBJ1-1; 8 bases are a match to TRBD1. After removal of 2 bases from V and 11 bases from J, the junction contained 7 bases not matched to a gene. The CDR3 contains 13 residues. Germline values: CDR1 MGHDK, CDR2 SYGVNS. The CDR3 reads CASSEPGQGQAFF. CDR3 bases: TGTGCCAGCAGTGAACCAGGACAGGGTCAGGCTTTCTTT.

Ten or more counts support this clonotype. This chain uses TRBV24-1 with TRBJ2-5, with a weak D call TRBD2 (5 bases). Trimming stripped 4 bases from V and 2 bases from J, with 13 bases between. CDR3 length equals 15 residues. CDR1 is KGHDR, CDR2 SFDVKD, per germline. The CDR3 bases are TGTGCCACCAGTGACCCTGCTAGCAGTCAAGAGACCCAGTACTTC. Protein: CATSDPASSQETQYF.

As concerns this clonotype: Lacking the conserved final phenylalanine or tryptophan, this CDR3 likely reflects a read error. This rearrangement joins TRBV11-3 to TRBJ2-7, with no clear D. Per germline, CDR1 SGHNT and CDR2 YENEEA. The CDR3 covers 12 residues. V lost 5 bases to trimming and J lost 3 bases, with 8 bases between them. CDR3 nucleotides: TGTGCCAGCAGCCCAACAGACTACGAGCAGTACCTC. Translated, it gives CASSPTDYEQYL.

V gene TRBV10-3 combines with J gene TRBJ2-7; the D gene is possibly TRBD1 (6 bases). With 10 bases removed from V and 4 bases from J, the gap between germline ends came to 20 bases. There are 14 residues in the CDR3. Germline CDR1 and CDR2: ENHRY and SYGVKD. The CDR3, as DNA: TGTGCCAGTGGAGAGGGGACAATAACATACGAGCAGTACTTC. It is translated as CASGEGTITYEQYF.